This T cell receptor beta chain was sequenced in a study of T cells after yellow fever vaccination. In the study overall: SMART-Seq v4 Ultra Low Input prepared libraries from low-cell fractions.

Study-wide findings and caveats: CD4 and CD8 compartments shared a small share of clonotypes. Post-booster reappearance was seen for most primary-vaccination clones (about 96% CD4, around 89% CD8).

The germline V and J ends were trimmed by 4 bases and 6 bases, with 18 bases remaining between them. Germline assignment: CDR1 SGHNT and CDR2 YYREEE (reference sequence). There are 15 residues in the CDR3. As TCR cDNA was made by 5'RACE template switching, a universal primer site and UMIs were added. TCRdb independently ran MiXCR on the 5' RACE reads; one entry per CDR3 protein. This table holds around 310,000 distinct CDR3 sequences, around 4.4% found once. This clonotype was seen only a few times. Its cognate antigen is unknown. This clonotype was sampled from a man between 18 and 35 years old who received the YFV17D yellow fever vaccine. The chain recombines TRBV5-4 with TRBJ2-3, with D possibly being TRBD2 (5 bases). Here the sequenced sample was PBMCs, taken 15 days after the yellow fever booster vaccination. CDR3 sequence (DNA): TGTGCCAGCAGCCCGTCCGGACTGGGCGGGGATACGCAGTATTTT. Translation: CASSPSGLGGDTQYF. The complete variable domain, with remaining parts taken from reference TRBV5-4 and TRBJ2-3, reads ETGVTQSPTHLIKTRGQQVTLRCSSQSGHNTVSWYQQALGQGPQFIFQYYREEENGRGNFPPRFSGLQFPNYSSELNVNALELDDSALYLCASSPSGLGGDTQYFGPGTRLTVL.